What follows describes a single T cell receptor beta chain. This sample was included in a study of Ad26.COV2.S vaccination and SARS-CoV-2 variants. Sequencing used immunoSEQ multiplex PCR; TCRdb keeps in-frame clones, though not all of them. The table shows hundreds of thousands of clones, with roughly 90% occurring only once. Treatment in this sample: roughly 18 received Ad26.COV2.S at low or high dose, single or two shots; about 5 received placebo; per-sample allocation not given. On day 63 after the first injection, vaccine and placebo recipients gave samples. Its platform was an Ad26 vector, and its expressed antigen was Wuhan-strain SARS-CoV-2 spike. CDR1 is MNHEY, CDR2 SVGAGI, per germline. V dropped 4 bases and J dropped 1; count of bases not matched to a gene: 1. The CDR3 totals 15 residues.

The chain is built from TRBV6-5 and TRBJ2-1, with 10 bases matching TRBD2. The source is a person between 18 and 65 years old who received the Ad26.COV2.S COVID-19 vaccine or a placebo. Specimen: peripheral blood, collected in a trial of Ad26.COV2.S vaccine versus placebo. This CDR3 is CASSWTSGSYNEQFF. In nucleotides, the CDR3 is TGTGCCAGCAGTTGGACTAGCGGATCCTACAATGAGCAGTTCTTC.